The 27 T cell receptor beta chains in this list originate from one sample, sequenced in a study of PD-L1 blockade in urothelial cancer. Produced via immunoSEQ multiplex PCR; TCRdb's table is partial and in-frame only. Of around 100,000 clones in the sample, 90% are singletons; the top ten hold around 1.6%. Time point noted: pretreatment peripheral blood. The specimen was PBMCs, collected around atezolizumab (anti-PD-L1) treatment. The receptors derive from a man between 60 and 75 years old with urothelial cancer.

The DNA of the CDR3 is TGTGCCAGCAGTGACCTTGTCGGGACAGAGAATGAAAAACTGTTTTTT. Its protein product is CASSDLVGTENEKLFF. The chain recombines TRBV6-1 with TRBJ1-4, with 7 bases aligning to TRBD1. Trimming took 3 bases from V and 5 from J; bases not matched to a gene: 9. The CDR3 is 16 residues long. Germline assignment: CDR1 MNHNS and CDR2 SASEGT.

The chain has TRBV5-4 and TRBJ2-3; 8 bases align to TRBD1. Unmatched junction bases numbered 3, after V lost 3 bases and J lost 3 bases. Germline values: CDR1 SGHNT, CDR2 YYREEE (reference sequence). The CDR3 is made up of 14 amino acids. The CDR3 loop is CASSSGQGTDTQYF. DNA for the CDR3: TGTGCCAGCAGCTCAGGACAGGGAACAGATACGCAGTATTTT.

The chain joins TRBV4-2 to TRBJ2-5; 7 nucleotides agree with TRBD1. V trimming: 4 bases; J trimming: 5 bases; junction bases outside the gene matches: 13. The CDR3 is made up of 16 amino acids. Germline values: CDR1 LGHNA, CDR2 YNFKEQ. The CDR3 coding sequence is TGTGCCAGCAGCCGCGAACTCGACAGGGCCGGTGAGACCCAGTACTTC. Amino acids: CASSRELDRAGETQYF.

The chain is built from TRBV7-2 and TRBJ2-7; 9 bases are shared with TRBD2. Germline values: CDR1 SGHTA, CDR2 FQGNSA. CDR3 length: 16 residues. V shed 1 base and J 5 bases; nucleotides not matched to a gene: 9. The CDR3 DNA is TGTGCCAGCAGCTTAGATCTCGGACTAGCGACCCACGAGCAGTACTTC. Translated, it gives CASSLDLGLATHEQYF.

V is TRBV29-1 and J is TRBJ2-1; D remains unclear. The germline V and J ends were trimmed by 0 bases and 4 bases, with 13 bases remaining between them. The CDR3 totals 15 residues. Germline assignment: CDR1 SQVTM and CDR2 ANQGSEA. The CDR3 loop reads CSVEDRSQRYNEQFF. As DNA, the CDR3 is TGCAGCGTTGAAGATAGATCCCAGAGGTACAATGAGCAGTTCTTC.

This chain connects TRBV18 to TRBJ2-7; 9 bases are a match to TRBD1. J gave up 2 bases and V 1 base, and 6 bases lay outside the gene matches. Germline-derived CDR1 and CDR2 are KGHSH and LQKENI. The CDR3 covers 16 residues. CDR3 sequence: CASSPQNRGLTYEQYF. In DNA form, the CDR3 reads TGTGCCAGCTCACCACAAAACAGGGGGCTCACCTACGAGCAGTACTTC.

The gene calls are TRBV7-3 and TRBJ2-1; TRBD2 matches 7 bases. The CDR3 has 15 residues. Germline CDR1 SGHTA, CDR2 FQGTGA. Germline trimming cut 6 bases from V and 0 bases from J; bases unmatched to any gene: 5. The CDR3 DNA sequence: TGTGCCAGCAGGAGGGGCGGGAGCTCCTACAATGAGCAGTTCTTC. Amino acids: CASRRGGSSYNEQFF.

V gene TRBV6-1 combines with J gene TRBJ1-4; tentatively, D is TRBD1 (5 bases). This CDR3 is built from 14 residues. The V and J ends lost 7 bases and 0 bases respectively, with 9 bases between them. From germline, CDR1 is MNHNS and CDR2 SASEGT. The CDR3 spells CASKEGATNEKLFF. CDR3 nucleotide sequence: TGTGCCAGCAAGGAAGGGGCAACTAATGAAAAACTGTTTTTT.

The chain couples TRBV4-1 to TRBJ2-2; D is perhaps TRBD1 (6 bases). The V end lost 0 bases, the J end lost 9 bases, and 26 bases lay between the germline ends. The CDR3 contains 19 residues. Looked up from germline, CDR1 is MGHRA and CDR2 is YSYEKL. CDR3 nucleotide sequence: TGCGCCAGCAGCCAAGACTTCCAGGGGCGAGGGACCCTGCCCCGGGAGCTGTTTTTT. Translated, it gives CASSQDFQGRGTLPRELFF.

This chain uses TRBV5-4 with TRBJ2-1; 9 bases fit TRBD2. Trimming cost V 0 bases and J 4 bases; bases outside gene matches: 2. The CDR3 consists of 15 residues. The V gene's germline CDR1 is SGHNT and CDR2 YYREEE (reference sequence). The CDR3 bases are TGTGCCAGCAGCTTGGGAGCGGGAGGTTACAATGAGCAGTTCTTC. Its protein product is CASSLGAGGYNEQFF.

The chain recombines TRBV5-1 with TRBJ1-2; 8 nucleotides match TRBD1. V shed 4 bases, J shed 6 bases, and the junction held 5 bases outside the gene matches. This CDR3 contains 13 residues. Germline loops: CDR1 SGHRS, CDR2 YFSETQ. CDR3 nucleotide sequence: TGCGCCAGCAGCGCGACAGGGGTCGATGGCTACACCTTC. Residues: CASSATGVDGYTF.

The chain carries TRBV5-1 and TRBJ2-7, with a weak D call TRBD2 (5 bases). Germline V gene lookup returns CDR1 SGHRS and CDR2 YFSETQ. This CDR3 comprises 15 residues. Trimming took off 5 bases at V and 1 base at J, with 16 bases between the two ends. As DNA, the CDR3 is TGCGCCAGCAGTCCTACCCTATCGGGGTCCTACGAGCAGTACTTC. This encodes CASSPTLSGSYEQYF.

V and J are TRBV15 and TRBJ2-5; 8 nucleotides align to TRBD2. The V gene's germline CDR1 is LNHNV and CDR2 YYDKDF (reference sequence). This CDR3 region has 14 residues. Losses at the gene ends were 6 bases for V and 2 bases for J; bases not matched to a gene: 5. This CDR3 is CATRLLAAQETQYF. CDR3 DNA sequence: TGTGCCACCAGACTACTAGCGGCTCAAGAGACCCAGTACTTC.

The chain combines TRBV7-6 with TRBJ2-1, with 11 nucleotides matching TRBD2. J lost 5 bases, V lost 4 bases, and 10 bases had no gene match. CDR3 length: 17 residues. CDR1 is SGHVS, CDR2 FNYEAQ, per germline. The CDR3 DNA is TGTGCCAGCAGCTCTCTAGCGGGAGGTCCGCTTAACAATGAGCAGTTCTTC. As protein: CASSSLAGGPLNNEQFF.

Only one count was recorded for this clone. The V and J genes are TRBV19 and TRBJ1-2, with D perhaps TRBD1 (6 bases). Germline CDR1 and CDR2: LNHDA and SQIVND (reference sequence). V lost 4 bases and J 5 bases, leaving 11 bases between the germline ends. The CDR3 runs 13 residues. CDR3: CASSTTGWYGYTF. The CDR3 bases are TGTGCCAGTAGTACTACAGGGTGGTATGGCTACACCTTC.

The chain uses TRBV4-3 and TRBJ2-2; D gene ambiguous. Germline V gives CDR1 LGHNA, CDR2 YSLEER. V lost 5 bases to trimming and J lost 1 base, with 8 bases between them. This CDR3 comprises 14 residues. This CDR3 is CASSTRLNTGELFF. The CDR3 DNA is TGCGCCAGCAGCACGCGACTGAACACCGGGGAGCTGTTTTTT.

The chain is built from TRBV30 and TRBJ1-2, with D hard to call. Germline V CDR1 and CDR2: GTSNPN, SVGIG (reference sequence). This CDR3 region has 16 residues. Trimming shortened V by 2 bases and J by 3 bases, and 19 bases separated the two germline ends. Written as DNA, the CDR3 is TGTGCCTGGAGTCCCATCCCCCCCCTCGGAGACTATGGCTACACCTTC. Encoded protein: CAWSPIPPLGDYGYTF.

V and J are TRBV6-5 and TRBJ2-7, with D possibly matching TRBD2 (6 bases). The CDR3 spans 13 residues. V was clipped by 4 bases and J by 7 bases, with 14 bases between them. Germline assignment: CDR1 MNHEY and CDR2 SVGAGI. DNA of the CDR3: TGTGCCAGCAGTTCCCGGGACTGGTTAGAGCAGTACTTC. This sequence encodes CASSSRDWLEQYF.

This sequence joins TRBV5-1 and TRBJ2-3; the match to TRBD2 covers 15 bases. V dropped 0 bases and J dropped 8; count of bases not matched to a gene: 1. CDR3 length: 15 amino acids. Germline V gene sequence: CDR1 SGHRS, CDR2 YFSETQ. The CDR3 DNA sequence: TGCGCCAGCAGCTTGGGGACTAGCGGGGGGGCTACGCAGTATTTT. Its protein product is CASSLGTSGGATQYF.

The V call is TRBV4-2, the J call TRBJ2-1; possible D gene TRBD2, 6 bases. The CDR3 sequence is 15 residues long. Per germline, CDR1 LGHNA and CDR2 YNFKEQ. V lost 0 bases to trimming and J lost 3 bases, with 9 bases between them. The CDR3 region has the DNA TGTGCCAGCAGCCAAGAACCCGGGGGCTACAATGAGCAGTTCTTC. It yields the protein CASSQEPGGYNEQFF.

This chain connects TRBV9 to TRBJ2-3, with 8 bases identical to TRBD2. CDR3 length: 17 amino acids. In germline, CDR1 is SGDLS, CDR2 YYNGEE. The J segment lost 1 base and the V segment lost 3 bases, leaving 10 bases of the junction unmatched. The CDR3 DNA reads as TGTGCCAGCAGCGGAACTAGCGGCGACATACGCACAGATACGCAGTATTTT. Its translation is CASSGTSGDIRTDTQYF.

This chain connects TRBV10-1 to TRBJ2-5, with 10 bases that match TRBD1. J was trimmed by 3 bases and V by 3 bases; bases with no gene match: 4. Germline loops: CDR1 WNHNN, CDR2 SYGVQD (reference sequence). The CDR3 is 15 residues long. The CDR3 DNA reads TGCGCCAGCAGTGATTCCGGGACAGGGGAAGAGACCCAGTACTTC. Translation: CASSDSGTGEETQYF.

The chain employs TRBV2 and TRBJ2-5; tentatively, D is TRBD2 (6 bases). The V gene lost 11 bases and the J gene lost 1 base, with 17 bases spanning the gap. The CDR3 is 14 amino acids. Germline V gene lookup returns CDR1 SNHLY and CDR2 FYNNEI. This CDR3 reads CAGKTLASQETQYF. The CDR3 region has the DNA TGTGCCGGGAAGACTCTAGCGAGCCAAGAGACCCAGTACTTC.

V gene TRBV9 combines with J gene TRBJ2-7; tentatively, D is TRBD2 (6 bases). The V gene lost 4 bases and the J gene lost 2 bases, with 16 bases spanning the gap. CDR3 size: 15 residues. CDR1 and CDR2 from the germline V gene are SGDLS and YYNGEE. The CDR3 DNA reads as TGTGCCAGCAGCCTCCGAGCGGACTATACCTACGAGCAGTACTTC. Translation gives CASSLRADYTYEQYF.

The chain is built from TRBV9 and TRBJ2-2, with D uncertain. The CDR3 sequence is 14 residues long. The V gene lost 4 bases and the J gene lost 6 bases, with 13 bases spanning the gap. Germline V gene sequence: CDR1 SGDLS, CDR2 YYNGEE. The CDR3 reads CASSPFLVAGELFF. The CDR3 bases are TGTGCCAGCAGCCCCTTTTTAGTAGCCGGGGAGCTGTTTTTT.

This rearrangement joins TRBV5-6 to TRBJ1-2; D perhaps matches TRBD1 (6 bases). This CDR3 is built from 16 residues. The germline V gene has CDR1 SGHDT and CDR2 YYEEEE. V dropped 1 base and J dropped 7 bases, with 20 bases sitting between them. CDR3 amino acids: CASSLLTGGRAAGYTF. In DNA form, the CDR3 reads TGTGCCAGCAGCTTGCTAACGGGGGGCCGGGCGGCTGGCTACACCTTC.

The gene calls are TRBV7-8 and TRBJ1-5; the match to TRBD1 covers 7 bases. CDR3 length: 15 residues. V was clipped by 2 bases and J by 3 bases; unmatched bases: 4. The germline gives CDR1 SGHVS, CDR2 FQNEAQ. The DNA of the CDR3 is TGTGCCAGCAGCTTAAGGACAGGCATCAATCAGCCCCAGCATTTT. Its protein is CASSLRTGINQPQHF.